Listed below are T cell receptor beta chains from one sample, sequenced in a study of blood T cells in healthy people across ages. TCRdb reanalysed the 5' RACE reads using MiXCR and keeps one entry per CDR3 protein. The sample holds about 500,000 distinct CDR3 sequences; under 30% are singletons and the top ten take around 10%. The sample also formed part of further work on T cells of mothers and their children.

Sequences were obtained from blood. These receptors all come from a boy aged 5-17 years in good health. Both conserved end residues are part of each CDR3. A D gene is named only where the DNA matches it firmly. Clone size is stated in some rows and not others, as once, few, many or a class when expanded.

clone size: few; D gene: NA; V gene: TRBV2; J gene: TRBJ2-1; CDR3 DNA: TGTGCCAGCTCCCCTCGAGGGGGTTACTCCTACAATGAGCAGTTCTTC; CDR3 protein: CASSPRGGYSYNEQFF
clone size: NA; D gene: TRBD2; V gene: TRBV5-1; J gene: TRBJ2-5; CDR3 DNA: TGCGCCAGCAGCTTGAGAAGCGGGGAAGAGACCCAGTACTTC; CDR3 protein: CASSLRSGEETQYF
clone size: few; D gene: NA; V gene: TRBV10-3; J gene: TRBJ1-4; CDR3 DNA: TGTGCCATCAGCCGCGAAGGGCAGAAGGGTGAAAAACTGTTTTTT; CDR3 protein: CAISREGQKGEKLFF
clone size: NA; D gene: NA; V gene: TRBV19; J gene: TRBJ1-5; CDR3 DNA: TGTGCCAGCGATCCGGGGGCTAGCAATCAGCCCCGGCATTTT; CDR3 protein: CASDPGASNQPRHF
clone size: few; D gene: TRBD1; V gene: TRBV9; J gene: TRBJ2-2; CDR3 DNA: TGTGCCAGCAGCGCCGGGACAGGGGTTAGCACCGGGGAGCTGTTTTTT; CDR3 protein: CASSAGTGVSTGELFF
clone size: NA; D gene: TRBD1; V gene: TRBV5-5; J gene: TRBJ2-1; CDR3 DNA: TGTGCCAGCAGCTCGCGGACAGGGGAGTTTGAGCAGTTCTTC; CDR3 protein: CASSSRTGEFEQFF
clone size: few; D gene: NA; V gene: TRBV5-1; J gene: TRBJ2-3; CDR3 DNA: TGCGCCAGCAGTGTTTCGGATACGCAGTATTTT; CDR3 protein: CASSVSDTQYF
clone size: few; D gene: NA; V gene: TRBV5-1; J gene: TRBJ2-1; CDR3 DNA: TGTGCCAGCAGTGCAGGGGGGGCCGGTTACAATGAGCAGTTCTTC; CDR3 protein: CASSAGGAGYNEQFF
clone size: NA; D gene: TRBD1; V gene: TRBV7-2; J gene: TRBJ1-1; CDR3 DNA: TGTGCCAGCAGCTTCGCAGGACAGGGGGCTGAAGCTTTCTTT; CDR3 protein: CASSFAGQGAEAFF
clone size: NA; D gene: NA; V gene: TRBV6-1; J gene: TRBJ1-1; CDR3 DNA: TGTGCCAGCAGTGCGTTTTTCAGGCAGTTTTCTATGAACACTGAAGCTTTCTTT; CDR3 protein: CASSAFFRQFSMNTEAFF
clone size: NA; D gene: TRBD1; V gene: TRBV7-8; J gene: TRBJ2-6; CDR3 DNA: TGTGCCAGCAGCTTAGGTACAGGGGATAGCTCTGGGGCCAACGTCCTGACTTTC; CDR3 protein: CASSLGTGDSSGANVLTF
clone size: NA; D gene: TRBD2; V gene: TRBV29-1; J gene: TRBJ2-3; CDR3 DNA: TGCAGCGTTGTCGAGACTAGCGGGAAGTCCGGCACAGATACGCAGTATTTT; CDR3 protein: CSVVETSGKSGTDTQYF
clone size: NA; D gene: TRBD2; V gene: TRBV28; J gene: TRBJ2-5; CDR3 DNA: TGTGCCAGCAGCCAGACTGTGCGGGGGGGCAAAAAGACCCAGTACTTC; CDR3 protein: CASSQTVRGGKKTQYF
clone size: NA; D gene: TRBD1; V gene: TRBV7-9; J gene: TRBJ1-6; CDR3 DNA: TGTGCCAGCAGCCAGGACCGAGGACAGGGGTATTATAATTCACCCCTCCACTTT; CDR3 protein: CASSQDRGQGYYNSPLHF
clone size: NA; D gene: TRBD1; V gene: TRBV3-1; J gene: TRBJ2-1; CDR3 DNA: TGTGCCAGCAGCTTCGGGACAGGACCTTTTGACAATGAGCAGTTCTTC; CDR3 protein: CASSFGTGPFDNEQFF
clone size: NA; D gene: NA; V gene: TRBV5-8; J gene: TRBJ2-3; CDR3 DNA: TGTGCCAGCAGCTTGAATGGCCCCCTCACTAGCACAGATACGCAGTATTTT; CDR3 protein: CASSLNGPLTSTDTQYF
clone size: few; D gene: NA; V gene: TRBV7-9; J gene: TRBJ2-4; CDR3 DNA: TGTGCCAGCAGCTTAGAAATGGGGATCCCAGCCAAAAACATTCAGTACTTC; CDR3 protein: CASSLEMGIPAKNIQYF
clone size: NA; D gene: NA; V gene: TRBV5-1; J gene: TRBJ1-4; CDR3 DNA: TGCGCCAGCAGCAGCGGACGGTCAACTAATGAAAAACTGTTTTTT; CDR3 protein: CASSSGRSTNEKLFF
clone size: NA; D gene: NA; V gene: TRBV4-2; J gene: TRBJ1-4; CDR3 DNA: TGTGCCAGCAGCCAAGGTATAGGGGGAAAAGGAACTAATGAAAAACTGTTTTTT; CDR3 protein: CASSQGIGGKGTNEKLFF
clone size: few; D gene: TRBD1; V gene: TRBV29-1; J gene: TRBJ1-1; CDR3 DNA: TGCAGCGTTTCCACCGGTACAGGGGCCACTGAAGCTTTCTTT; CDR3 protein: CSVSTGTGATEAFF
clone size: NA; D gene: NA; V gene: TRBV4-3; J gene: TRBJ2-2; CDR3 DNA: TGCGCCAGCAGCCAGGTTACAGGGACTGACACCGGGGAGCTGTTTTTT; CDR3 protein: CASSQVTGTDTGELFF
clone size: NA; D gene: NA; V gene: TRBV7-8; J gene: TRBJ1-1; CDR3 DNA: TGTGCCAGCACCAAACCCCCAAACCGGGACCCACTAAAGGACGACACTGAAGCTTTCTTT; CDR3 protein: CASTKPPNRDPLKDDTEAFF
clone size: NA; D gene: NA; V gene: TRBV4-2; J gene: TRBJ2-7; CDR3 DNA: TGTGCCAGCAGCCAAGATACACCTAGCTCCTACGAGCAGTACTTC; CDR3 protein: CASSQDTPSSYEQYF
clone size: NA; D gene: NA; V gene: TRBV12-5; J gene: TRBJ1-2; CDR3 DNA: TGTGCTAGTGGGCTTTGGGGTTCTAACTATAGCTACACCTTC; CDR3 protein: CASGLWGSNYSYTF
clone size: many; D gene: NA; V gene: TRBV7-9; J gene: TRBJ1-4; CDR3 DNA: TGTGCCAGCAGCTTAGGACGTGAAAAACTGTTTTTT; CDR3 protein: CASSLGREKLFF
clone size: NA; D gene: NA; V gene: TRBV20-1; J gene: TRBJ1-5; CDR3 DNA: TGCAGTGCCCGCCCAGGAAGCAATCAGCCCCAGCATTTT; CDR3 protein: CSARPGSNQPQHF
clone size: NA; D gene: NA; V gene: TRBV28; J gene: TRBJ1-2; CDR3 DNA: TGTGCCAGCAGTCTCTCGGTAATCTATGGCTACACCTTC; CDR3 protein: CASSLSVIYGYTF
clone size: NA; D gene: NA; V gene: TRBV5-5; J gene: TRBJ2-3; CDR3 DNA: TGTGCCAGCAGCTTGGAGGGCCGGGATCAAGATACGCAGTATTTT; CDR3 protein: CASSLEGRDQDTQYF